The clone carrying this TCR beta chain has more than one count but fewer than ten. CDR1 and CDR2 (germline): DFQATT, SNEGSKA (reference sequence). V lost 0 bases and J lost 0; bases outside the gene matches: 3. This CDR3 comprises 16 residues. TCRdb used MiXCR to reprocess the RT-PCR reads, holding one entry per CDR3 protein. The sample lists about 700,000 distinct CDR3 sequences; approximately 15% were seen once. The sequenced material came from memory CD4+ T cells from blood. This receptor was obtained from a female donor in good health, serving as a healthy control. The chain joins TRBV20-1 to TRBJ2-1, with 9 bases that match TRBD2. The CDR3 is CSARDLAGSSYNEQFF. The CDR3 DNA is TGCAGTGCTAGAGACCTAGCGGGAAGCTCCTACAATGAGCAGTTCTTC.